A selection of T cell receptor beta chains follows, all from one sample in a study of blood T cells in healthy people across ages. TCRdb analysed the 5' RACE reads with MiXCR anew, one entry per CDR3 protein. The repertoire has approximately 800,000 distinct CDR3 sequences, 35% to 60% of them found once; the top ten carry around a sixth. The source material was blood. These receptors were obtained from a man older than 75 in good health. The CDR3 runs from the conserved cysteine through the conserved F or W. D genes are given only for firm matches. Expanded clones get a size class; other rows say once, few or many, or leave the size out.

d_call j_call clone_size v_call cdr3_aa cdr3_nt
TRBD1 TRBJ2-5 . TRBV20-1 CSASAWTGSRETQYF TGCAGTGCTAGCGCGTGGACAGGGTCGCGGGAGACCCAGTACTTC
TRBD1 TRBJ1-6 . TRBV5-1 CASNSDQGAATNSPPHF TGCGCCAGCAACTCCGATCAGGGGGCAGCGACGAATTCACCCCCCCACTTT
. TRBJ2-3 few TRBV5-1 CASSLDYTGGGNTQYF TGCGCCAGCAGCTTGGACTACACTGGAGGGGGGAATACGCAGTATTTT
TRBD2 TRBJ2-1 few TRBV12-3/TRBV12-4 CASSLGLAGGAYNEQFF TGTGCCAGCAGTCTCGGACTAGCGGGAGGGGCCTACAATGAGCAGTTCTTC
. TRBJ2-7 . TRBV5-5 CASSLRALRVQVYNEQYF TGTGCCAGCAGCTTAAGAGCTCTACGTGTCCAGGTCTACAATGAGCAGTACTTC
. TRBJ1-1 . TRBV4-2 CTSSLASRETEAFF TGTACCAGCAGCCTAGCCTCAAGGGAAACTGAAGCTTTCTTT
. TRBJ2-1 . TRBV9 CASSVVSGYSYNEQFF TGTGCCAGCAGCGTAGTTAGCGGATACTCCTACAATGAGCAGTTCTTC
. TRBJ2-5 . TRBV25-1 CASSEWGGLTQETQYF TGTGCCAGCAGTGAATGGGGAGGCCTAACTCAGGAGACCCAGTACTTC
TRBD2 TRBJ2-1 few TRBV15 CATSMGLAKAFNEQFF TGTGCCACCAGCATGGGACTAGCGAAGGCATTCAATGAGCAGTTCTTC
TRBD1 TRBJ2-1 once TRBV29-1 CSGGTGRDEQFF TGCAGCGGGGGGACAGGGAGGGATGAGCAGTTCTTC
. TRBJ2-5 . TRBV12-3/TRBV12-4 CASSTVGLPSGQYF TGTGCCAGCAGTACGGTCGGCCTCCCCTCCGGGCAGTACTTC
TRBD1 TRBJ2-3 . TRBV11-2 CASSPTGGKGDTQYF TGTGCCAGCAGTCCCACAGGGGGCAAAGGCGATACGCAGTATTTT
. TRBJ2-3 few TRBV2 CARYLGPTDTQYF TGTGCCAGGTACCTAGGACCCACCGATACGCAGTATTTT
. TRBJ2-3 few TRBV12-3/TRBV12-4 CASHRTLTDTQYF TGTGCCAGCCACCGGACACTCACAGATACGCAGTATTTT
. TRBJ2-7 few TRBV12-3/TRBV12-4 CASSRGTSDNEQYF TGTGCCAGCAGCCGCGGGACGTCTGACAATGAGCAGTACTTC
. TRBJ2-7 . TRBV2 CASRKGPSEQYF TGTGCCAGCAGGAAAGGCCCTAGCGAGCAGTACTTC
TRBD2 TRBJ2-1 . TRBV29-1 CSVEETSGGNNEQFF TGCAGCGTTGAAGAGACTAGCGGGGGAAACAATGAGCAGTTCTTC
TRBD1 TRBJ2-3 few TRBV24-1 CATSEVDRTDTQYF TGTGCCACCAGTGAGGTGGACAGGACAGATACGCAGTATTTT
. TRBJ1-1 . TRBV5-1 CASSLDVAAEAFF TGCGCCAGCAGCTTGGACGTGGCCGCTGAAGCTTTCTTT
TRBD2 TRBJ2-4 few TRBV28 CASSIAGVSKNIQYF TGTGCCAGCAGCATAGCGGGAGTTTCCAAAAACATTCAGTACTTC
TRBD2 TRBJ2-5 . TRBV7-9 CASSLARTSGSETQYF TGTGCCAGCAGCTTAGCCAGGACTAGCGGGAGTGAGACCCAGTACTTC
. TRBJ2-3 . TRBV10-3 CAISEFTSTDTQYF TGTGCCATCAGTGAGTTCACTAGCACAGATACGCAGTATTTT
. TRBJ1-5 few TRBV5-1 CASSPTDGSNQPQHF TGCGCCAGCAGCCCTACAGATGGTAGTAATCAGCCCCAGCATTTT
TRBD1 TRBJ2-1 few TRBV25-1 CASGSGGNEQFF TGTGCCAGCGGTTCAGGGGGAAATGAGCAGTTCTTC
TRBD2 TRBJ2-5 . TRBV5-1 CASSPSGGSETQYF TGCGCCAGCAGCCCTAGCGGGGGATCGGAGACCCAGTACTTC
. TRBJ2-5 . TRBV2 CASTGGPQEQYF TGTGCCAGCACTGGGGGACCCCAAGAGCAGTACTTC
TRBD2 TRBJ2-1 many TRBV28 CASTKPGTSAYNEQFF TGTGCCAGCACTAAACCCGGGACTAGCGCCTACAATGAGCAGTTCTTC
. TRBJ1-5 few TRBV21-1 CASSKPRDRVGNQPQHF TGTGCCAGCAGCAAACCCCGGGACAGGGTAGGCAATCAGCCCCAGCATTTT
. TRBJ1-5 few TRBV28 CASSLVSTGNQPQHF TGTGCCAGCAGTTTAGTCTCGACAGGCAATCAGCCCCAGCATTTT
. TRBJ2-3 . TRBV20-1 CSARNSWAGRETQYF TGCAGTGCAAGGAACTCCTGGGCTGGCAGGGAGACGCAGTATTTT
TRBD1 TRBJ2-3 many TRBV2 CASSEHRGTDTQYF TGTGCCAGCAGTGAACACAGGGGTACAGATACGCAGTATTTT
. TRBJ2-1 many TRBV10-3 CAISDYPGQVNEQFF TGTGCCATCAGTGACTACCCGGGCCAGGTCAATGAGCAGTTCTTC
. TRBJ2-7 few TRBV6-5 CASSKGNQYEQYF TGTGCCAGCTCCAAGGGGAATCAATACGAGCAGTACTTC
. TRBJ2-7 . TRBV5-1 CASSLAIQTYEQYF TGCGCCAGCAGCTTGGCCATCCAGACCTACGAGCAGTACTTC
. TRBJ2-5 . TRBV20-1 CSARDLDLNEQYF TGCAGTGCTAGAGATCTGGACCTCAATGAGCAGTACTTC
TRBD2 TRBJ2-3 . TRBV5-5 CASSLDLAASTDTQYF TGTGCCAGCAGCTTGGACCTAGCGGCTAGCACAGATACGCAGTATTTT
TRBD2 TRBJ2-4 . TRBV20-1 CSALRLAGGQENIQYF TGCAGTGCCCTCCGGTTAGCGGGAGGGCAGGAAAACATTCAGTACTTC
. TRBJ2-7 few TRBV6-2/TRBV6-3 CASSYQPYEQYF TGTGCCAGCAGTTACCAGCCTTACGAGCAGTACTTC
TRBD1 TRBJ2-3 many TRBV29-1 CSATQGAFDTQYF TGCAGCGCAACGCAGGGGGCTTTCGATACGCAGTATTTT
. TRBJ1-1 . TRBV2 CASVLNTEAFF TGTGCCAGCGTGTTGAACACTGAAGCTTTCTTT
TRBD2 TRBJ2-7 . TRBV10-3 CAIKDSGRAVVEEQYF TGTGCCATCAAAGACAGCGGGAGGGCCGTGGTTGAAGAGCAGTACTTC
. TRBJ1-1 . TRBV7-9 CASSLEGREAFF TGTGCCAGCAGCTTAGAAGGTCGCGAAGCTTTCTTT
. TRBJ2-7 few TRBV6-2/TRBV6-3 CASSYSGQGNEQYF TGTGCCAGCAGTTACTCGGGGCAGGGGAACGAGCAGTACTTC
TRBD1 TRBJ2-3 . TRBV9 CASSATGVTTDTQYF TGTGCCAGCAGCGCTACAGGGGTCACCACAGATACGCAGTATTTT
. TRBJ1-5 . TRBV5-1 CASSFEGRPDQPQHF TGCGCCAGCAGCTTTGAAGGCCGGCCGGATCAGCCCCAGCATTTT
TRBD2 TRBJ2-7 once TRBV7-2 CASSSQTSGRAHEQYF TGTGCCAGCAGCTCCCAAACTAGCGGGAGGGCCCACGAGCAGTACTTC
. TRBJ2-5 few TRBV7-2 CASSPAGTVRETQYF TGTGCCAGCAGCCCAGCCGGGACGGTCCGGGAGACCCAGTACTTC
. TRBJ2-7 few TRBV25-1 CASSGGAYEQYF TGTGCCAGCAGTGGCGGGGCGTATGAGCAGTACTTC
. TRBJ2-5 . TRBV7-6 CASSVESRGETQYF TGTGCCAGCAGCGTTGAAAGTCGGGGAGAGACCCAGTACTTC
. TRBJ1-1 . TRBV6-1 CASSHRLTEAFF TGTGCCAGCAGTCACAGACTCACCGAAGCTTTCTTT
. TRBJ1-5 . TRBV27 CASKREGEGINQPQHF TGTGCCAGCAAGAGGGAAGGTGAGGGGATCAATCAGCCCCAGCATTTT
. TRBJ2-3 many TRBV7-7 CASSLRGDTTDTQYF TGTGCTAGCAGCTTACGGGGCGATACCACAGATACGCAGTATTTT
. TRBJ2-1 . TRBV15 CATSRDRPDSRGGFGREQFF TGTGCCACCAGCAGAGATCGACCCGACTCGAGGGGGGGCTTCGGCCGTGAGCAGTTCTTC
. TRBJ2-5 few TRBV27 CASRPRGGETQYF TGTGCCAGCAGACCTCGTGGGGGGGAGACCCAGTACTTC